The present T cell receptor beta chain was sequenced within a study of blood T cell repertoires in COVID-19 (TCRdb year 2020). As for the study more broadly: The collaborator samples originated in the United States, Italy and Spain and spanned the acute and convalescent phases of COVID-19. The repertoires were released in a freely available public database meant as a resource for research on the immune response to SARS-CoV-2. The prospective study material was composed of cDNA or gDNA derived from T cells, B-cell-depleted T cells, or PBMCs. The sample metadata nearly always contained a de-identified subject ID, COVID-19 status, age in years and sex. Deeply sampled blood TCRbeta repertoires from subjects exposed to, actively infected with, or recovered from COVID-19 were included in the dataset. Where available, HLA class I and class II types were obtained from metadata supplied by the sample provider rather than from assay-based typing. The samples were drawn from the first 160 participants of the ongoing ImmuneRACE study and from more than 1,000 subjects provided by 6 global collaborators. What the work shows at the level of the full study, not this receptor alone: How much clinical and demographic metadata was included differed by source and by participant, and the metadata was provided uncurated.

V and J are trimmed by 4 bases and 2 bases, and the gene matches miss 3 bases of the junction. CDR1 and CDR2, per the germline V gene, are MNHEY and SVGAGI. The CDR3 sequence holds 14 residues, the cysteine and phenylalanine included. Only the CDR3 DNA is retained, 42 bases long and in frame from the first base. In the case of this clone: No antigen is known for it. Per-base quality was not reported, and no clone a single base away is much larger than it. The identical CDR3 is also encoded by other nucleotide sequences in the sample.

TCRbeta CDR3 regions were amplified from genomic DNA by means of the immunoSEQ Assay, a bias-controlled multiplex PCR. As for the original processing: The number of nucleated cells in each sample was estimated from the amplification of reference gene primers within the assay. To quantify the absolute abundance of each unique TCRbeta CDR3 rearrangement, sequence reads were collapsed and filtered. For each sample, productive Simpson clonality was calculated as the square root of Simpson's diversity index over productive rearrangements. Not all clones reach the TCRdb copy of this immuneACCESS table, which keeps in-frame sequences only. Checked studies attribute under half of the gap to unresolved V genes and leave the rest unexplained. V and J calls plus clone size are reproduced from that table; the DNA served to infer D and trimming. Recorded for this sample are about 32,000 clones; 90% of them occurred a single time. The top ten clones comprise around 1% of the sample.

Collaborating institutions collected whole blood in K2EDTA tubes following their own protocols. For TCRbeta analysis, collaborators shipped samples as frozen whole blood, isolated PBMCs, or DNA extracted from either of those sample types. The sequence is built from TRBV6-5 and TRBJ1-1; 8 bases in the middle match TRBD1. The receptor comes from a man between 65 and 79 years old with active or convalescent COVID-19. Sequencing was done on a sample of peripheral blood. The CDR3 corresponds to CASSSGQENTEAFF. The sequenced DNA is TGTGCCAGCAGTTCGGGACAGGAAAACACTGAAGCTTTCTTT.